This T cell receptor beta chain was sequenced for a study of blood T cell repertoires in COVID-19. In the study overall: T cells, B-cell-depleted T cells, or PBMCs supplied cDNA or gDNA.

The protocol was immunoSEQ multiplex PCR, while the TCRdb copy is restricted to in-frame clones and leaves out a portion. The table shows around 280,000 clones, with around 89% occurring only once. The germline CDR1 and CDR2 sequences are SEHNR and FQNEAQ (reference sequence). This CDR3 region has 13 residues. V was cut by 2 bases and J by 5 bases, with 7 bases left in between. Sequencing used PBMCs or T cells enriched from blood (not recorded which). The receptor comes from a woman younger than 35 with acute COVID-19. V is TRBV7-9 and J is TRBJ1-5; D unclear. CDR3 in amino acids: CASSLQEDQPQHF. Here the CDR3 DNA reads TGTGCCAGCAGCTTACAGGAGGATCAGCCCCAGCATTTT.